The entry below describes one T cell receptor (beta chain). As yet, its antigen is unknown. This sample is part of a study of OX40 agonist ivuxolimab in advanced cancers. On the study more broadly: Partial responses occurred in three patients (one hepatocellular carcinoma, two cutaneous melanoma).

The germline V gene has CDR1 MDHEN and CDR2 SYDVKM. The CDR3 extends over 13 amino acids. V lost 7 bases, J lost 9 bases, and 16 bases lay in between. Using immunoSEQ multiplex PCR, the repertoire was profiled, and TCRdb retains in-frame clones only, with some absent. The top ten clones hold approximately 59% of a sample with approximately 31,000 clones, roughly 90% of them seen once. Autoimmune disease history or systemic immunosuppression was exclusionary. Points from the study as a whole: On average, CD8+ T cells had more expanded clones than CD4+.

The chain is built from TRBV28 and TRBJ2-1, with D possibly TRBD2 on 6 matching bases. This TCR was sampled from an adult with an advanced solid tumor such as melanoma, head and neck, liver or kidney cancer. Sample: CD4+ or CD8+ T cells sorted from blood, taken in a trial of the OX40 agonist ivuxolimab. The CDR3 spells CASNEGAAGEQFF. The CDR3 DNA follows: TGTGCCAGCAACGAAGGGGCAGCGGGTGAGCAGTTCTTC. The full variable domain, its missing parts supplied by reference TRBV28 and TRBJ2-1, is DVKVTQSSRYLVKRTGEKVFLECVQDMDHENMFWYRQDPGLGLRLIYFSYDVKMKEKGDIPEGYSVSREKKERFSLILESASTNQTSMYLCASNEGAAGEQFFGPGTRLTVL.